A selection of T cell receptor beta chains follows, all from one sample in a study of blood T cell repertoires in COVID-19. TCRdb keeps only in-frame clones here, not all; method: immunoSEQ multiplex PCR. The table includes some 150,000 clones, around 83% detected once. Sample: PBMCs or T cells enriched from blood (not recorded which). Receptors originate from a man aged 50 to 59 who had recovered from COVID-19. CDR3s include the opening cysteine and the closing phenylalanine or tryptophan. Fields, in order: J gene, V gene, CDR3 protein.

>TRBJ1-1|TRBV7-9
CASSLGRTANTEAFF
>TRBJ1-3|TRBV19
CASRRGTGLHSGNTIYF
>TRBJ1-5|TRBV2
CASSPGTGFGQPQHF
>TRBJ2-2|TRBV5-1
CASSPQGGLPNTGELFF
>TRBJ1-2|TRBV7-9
CASSGTVWKVYGYTF
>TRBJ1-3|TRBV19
CASSIQGANTIYF
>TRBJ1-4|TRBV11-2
CASSLWQGDEKLFF
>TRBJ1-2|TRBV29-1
CSTWGDYGYTF
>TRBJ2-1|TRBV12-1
CASKVAEDNEQFF
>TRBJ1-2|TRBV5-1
CASSLAQGGFGYTF
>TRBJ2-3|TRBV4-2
CASSLSGGGTDTQYF
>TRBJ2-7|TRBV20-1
CSASSWGDSRSYEQYF
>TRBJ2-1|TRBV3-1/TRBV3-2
CASSPREYTYEQFF
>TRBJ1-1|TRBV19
CASRGIRRNTEAFF
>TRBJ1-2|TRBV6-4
CASSDSGTGRRYTF
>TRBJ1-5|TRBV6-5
CASSSRDYNQPQHF
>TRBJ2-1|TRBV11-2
CASYWTSGGEGEQFF
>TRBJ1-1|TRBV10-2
CASTPQMNTEAFF
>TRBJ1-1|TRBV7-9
CASSLGGPEAFF
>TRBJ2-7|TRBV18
CASSPAGGLNYEQYF
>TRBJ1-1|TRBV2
CASSGQGRGAEAFF
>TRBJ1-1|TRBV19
CASSAQGLGFMNTEAFF
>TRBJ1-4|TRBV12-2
CASRLACRTNEKLFF
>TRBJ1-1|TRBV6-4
CASSDSSLGTEAFF
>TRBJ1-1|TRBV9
CASSVATRTEAFF
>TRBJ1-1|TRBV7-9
CASSSGQVNTEAFF
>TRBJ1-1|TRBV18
CASSPALLGRLNTEAFF
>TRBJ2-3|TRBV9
CASSGTGGNTQYF
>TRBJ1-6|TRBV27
CASSSRDSGWNSPLHF
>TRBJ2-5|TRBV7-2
CASRLVASGAYGETQYF
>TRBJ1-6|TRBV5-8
CASSFGTLNDSPLHF
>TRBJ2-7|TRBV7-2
CASSLAGRGVSEQYF
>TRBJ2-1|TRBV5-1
CASSFGQGGHNEQFF
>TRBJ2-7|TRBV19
CASSSRGVREQYF
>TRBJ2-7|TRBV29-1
CSGWDRAYEQYF
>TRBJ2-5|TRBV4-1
CASSLGASQGGETQYF
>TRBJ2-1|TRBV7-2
CASSLAGDSWEQFF
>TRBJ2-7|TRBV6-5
CASTNPPRYEQYF
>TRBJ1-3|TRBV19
CASSFRQLYSGNTIYF
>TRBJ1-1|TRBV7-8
CASSWYGGGSNTEAFF
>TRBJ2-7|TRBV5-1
CASSPGQITYEQYF
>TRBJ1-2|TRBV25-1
CASSGATGVYGYTF
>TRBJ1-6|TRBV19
CASSIRDRDSPLHF
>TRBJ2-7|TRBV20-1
CSASRLLTIYEQYF
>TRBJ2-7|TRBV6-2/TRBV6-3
CASSPVWGLSYEQYF
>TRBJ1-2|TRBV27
CASGGGWGNGYTF
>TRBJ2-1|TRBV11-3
CASSLDHGLRNNEQFF
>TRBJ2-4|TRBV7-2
CASLLAGGNLAKNIQYF
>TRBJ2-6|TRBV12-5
CASGSRGGANVLTF
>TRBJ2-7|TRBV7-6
CASSFQGYEQYF
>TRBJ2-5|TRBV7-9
CASSTGTSRGETQYF
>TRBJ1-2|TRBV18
CASSPNQGQGTNYGYTF
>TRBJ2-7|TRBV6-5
CASSAYDRRYEQYF